These T cell receptor beta chains were read from a single sample in a study of blood T cell repertoires in COVID-19. The assay was immunoSEQ multiplex PCR, and TCRdb's table has in-frame clones only and misses some. The sample consists of around 260,000 clones, roughly 80% of them appearing once. Input material: peripheral blood. These receptors originate from a person aged 70 to 80 with COVID-19, enrolled during active disease. Both conserved end residues are part of each CDR3. D genes are given only for firm matches. Not all rows give a size; the values are once, few, many and, for expanded clones, a class.

d_gene	abundance	v_gene	j_gene	CDR3aa	CDR3nt
-	-	TRBV28	TRBJ1-5	CASNRGGSVQPQHF	TGTGCCAGCAACCGTGGGGGGTCTGTACAGCCCCAGCATTTT
TRBD2	once	TRBV27	TRBJ2-7	CASSLYQAGSGSTHEQYF	TGTGCCAGCAGTTTATACCAAGCTGGAAGCGGGAGTACCCACGAGCAGTACTTC
-	-	TRBV6-2/TRBV6-3	TRBJ2-5	CASSFRGLGKTQYF	TGTGCCAGCAGTTTTAGAGGGTTGGGAAAGACCCAGTACTTC
-	-	TRBV6-5	TRBJ1-4	CASRPHVGEKLFF	TGTGCCAGCAGGCCTCACGTTGGCGAAAAACTGTTTTTT
TRBD2	-	TRBV27	TRBJ2-7	CASRGGLAGIHEQYF	TGTGCCAGCAGGGGGGGACTAGCGGGAATCCACGAGCAGTACTTC
TRBD1	-	TRBV7-2	TRBJ1-2	CASSLIGQADYGYTF	TGTGCCAGCAGCTTGATCGGACAGGCCGACTATGGCTACACCTTC
-	-	TRBV6-2/TRBV6-3	TRBJ1-1	CASSYRRDAEAFF	TGTGCCAGCAGTTATAGGAGGGACGCTGAAGCTTTCTTT
-	-	TRBV19	TRBJ1-1	CASSLTGNTEAFF	TGTGCCAGTAGTCTTACAGGGAACACTGAAGCTTTCTTT
TRBD2	few	TRBV10-3	TRBJ2-3	CAISGGLAGGTDTQYF	TGTGCCATCTCGGGCGGACTAGCGGGGGGCACAGATACGCAGTATTTT
-	-	TRBV12-5	TRBJ2-1	CASGLEIGGTYNEQFF	TGTGCTAGTGGTTTGGAGATTGGCGGGACCTACAATGAGCAGTTCTTC
-	-	TRBV7-8	TRBJ2-3	CASSFGDTQYF	TGTGCCAGCAGCTTCGGAGATACGCAGTATTTT
-	-	TRBV29-1	TRBJ1-3	CSVVGSGNTIYF	TGCAGCGTTGTGGGCAGTGGAAACACCATATATTTT
TRBD1	-	TRBV3-1/TRBV3-2	TRBJ2-5	CASSPTGEETQYF	TGTGCCAGCAGCCCCACAGGGGAAGAGACCCAGTACTTC
-	-	TRBV30	TRBJ2-1	CAWSGMGRYNEQFF	TGTGCCTGGTCGGGTATGGGTCGCTACAATGAGCAGTTCTTC
-	-	TRBV5-1	TRBJ1-2	CASSLVGGRAYGYTF	TGCGCCAGCAGCTTGGTCGGGGGGCGCGCGTATGGCTACACCTTC
TRBD2	-	TRBV28	TRBJ2-5	CASTETGLAPAETQYF	TGTGCCAGCACCGAAACGGGACTAGCGCCAGCAGAGACCCAGTACTTC
TRBD1	-	TRBV24-1	TRBJ2-2	CATSDLTGTGELFF	TGTGCCACCAGTGACCTGACAGGGACCGGGGAGCTGTTTTTT
-	-	TRBV3-1/TRBV3-2	TRBJ2-7	CASSQAPAGLPYEQYF	TGTGCCAGCAGCCAAGCCCCGGCAGGTCTCCCCTACGAGCAGTACTTC
-	-	TRBV6-5	TRBJ2-2	CASSYGGNTGELFF	TGTGCCAGCAGCTATGGAGGGAACACCGGGGAGCTGTTTTTT
-	-	TRBV7-6	TRBJ1-5	CASSLDPTSNQPQHF	TGTGCCAGCAGCTTAGACCCCACATCCAATCAGCCCCAGCATTTT
-	-	TRBV2	TRBJ2-5	CASSEWRGEETQYF	TGTGCCAGCAGTGAATGGCGGGGCGAAGAGACCCAGTACTTC
-	-	TRBV13	TRBJ2-2	CASSTTGTNTGELFF	TGTGCCAGCAGTACTACGGGAACGAACACCGGGGAGCTGTTTTTT
TRBD1	-	TRBV28	TRBJ2-7	CASSTYVGQGFEQYF	TGTGCCAGCAGTACCTACGTGGGACAGGGGTTCGAGCAGTACTTC
TRBD1	-	TRBV27	TRBJ2-1	CASSWTGYNEQFF	TGTGCCAGCAGTTGGACAGGATACAATGAGCAGTTCTTC
TRBD1	-	TRBV9	TRBJ1-4	CASSDGTEGHEKLFF	TGTGCCAGCAGCGATGGGACAGAAGGGCATGAAAAACTGTTTTTT
-	-	TRBV19	TRBJ1-4	CASRTSGTPTNEKLFF	TGTGCCAGTAGGACCTCCGGGACACCAACTAATGAAAAACTGTTTTTT
TRBD2	-	TRBV15	TRBJ2-1	CATSRDLGLAGGSSYNEQFF	TGTGCCACCAGCAGAGATCTGGGGCTAGCGGGGGGGAGCTCCTACAATGAGCAGTTCTTC
-	once	TRBV5-1	TRBJ2-1	CASSPTGYNEQFF	TGCGCCAGCAGCCCCACAGGTTACAATGAGCAGTTCTTC
TRBD1	-	TRBV7-2	TRBJ1-4	CASRDSGQANEKLFF	TGTGCCAGCAGAGATTCGGGACAGGCTAATGAAAAACTGTTTTTT
-	-	TRBV5-6	TRBJ1-6	CASSLGSLDTSNSPLHF	TGTGCCAGCAGCTTGGGATCTTTAGACACAAGTAATTCACCCCTCCACTTT
TRBD1	-	TRBV5-8	TRBJ1-4	CASSTGTGGDQTNEKLFF	TGTGCCAGCAGCACAGGGACAGGGGGCGACCAAACTAATGAAAAACTGTTTTTT
TRBD1	-	TRBV5-6	TRBJ1-2	CASSLPITGDGYTF	TGTGCCAGCAGCTTGCCAATTACAGGGGATGGCTACACCTTC
-	-	TRBV6-6	TRBJ1-1	CASSPGNTEAFF	TGTGCCAGCAGCCCAGGGAACACTGAAGCTTTCTTT
-	-	TRBV5-5	TRBJ2-3	CASSLRPPDTQYF	TGTGCCAGCAGCTTGCGTCCCCCAGATACGCAGTATTTT
TRBD1	-	TRBV28	TRBJ2-7	CASRQGAPSYEQYF	TGTGCCAGCAGACAGGGGGCCCCCTCCTACGAGCAGTACTTC
-	-	TRBV7-8	TRBJ1-2	CASSLVDRPNYGYTF	TGTGCCAGCAGCCTAGTGGACAGACCGAACTATGGCTACACCTTC
-	-	TRBV28	TRBJ2-7	CASSLGGVGHEQYF	TGTGCCAGCAGTTTAGGCGGGGTAGGCCACGAGCAGTACTTC
-	-	TRBV15	TRBJ1-5	CATSSYLTKTVKQPQHF	TGTGCCACCAGCAGCTATCTGACCAAAACAGTGAAGCAGCCCCAGCATTTT
-	few	TRBV28	TRBJ2-7	CASSSIPSYEQYF	TGTGCCAGCAGTTCTATCCCCTCCTACGAGCAGTACTTC
TRBD2	-	TRBV18	TRBJ2-1	CASSMGASGGMIYNEQFF	TGTGCCAGCTCGATGGGGGCGAGCGGGGGGATGATATACAATGAGCAGTTCTTC
-	few	TRBV7-9	TRBJ1-1	CASSLVSGSEAFF	TGTGCCAGCAGCTTAGTTTCAGGCTCTGAAGCTTTCTTT
TRBD2	-	TRBV7-9	TRBJ2-5	CAGTASGGVGETQYF	TGTGCCGGCACGGCCTCGGGGGGTGTGGGAGAGACCCAGTACTTC
TRBD1	-	TRBV11-2	TRBJ2-7	CASSSPGTGVYEQYF	TGTGCCAGCAGCTCCCCCGGGACAGGGGTCTACGAGCAGTACTTC
TRBD2	-	TRBV5-1	TRBJ2-7	CASSWAGGSYEQYF	TGCGCCAGCAGCTGGGCCGGGGGGTCGTACGAGCAGTACTTC
TRBD1	-	TRBV4-1	TRBJ1-5	CASSQAPGTALSAQHF	TGCGCCAGCAGCCAAGCCCCCGGGACAGCCCTCTCGGCCCAGCATTTT
TRBD1	-	TRBV19	TRBJ1-1	CASSMPGGDPDEAFF	TGTGCCAGTAGTATGCCAGGGGGCGACCCTGATGAAGCTTTCTTT
-	-	TRBV13	TRBJ1-1	CASSLSFGYTEAFF	TGTGCCAGCAGCTTATCGTTCGGGTACACTGAAGCTTTCTTT
-	-	TRBV5-1	TRBJ1-3	CASSGQTSGNTIYF	TGCGCCAGCAGTGGACAGACCTCTGGAAACACCATATATTTT
TRBD1	-	TRBV5-4	TRBJ1-2	CASSLVGTGFGYTF	TGTGCCAGCAGCTTGGTAGGGACAGGGTTTGGCTACACCTTC
-	-	TRBV5-6	TRBJ1-1	CASSRRGFPEAFF	TGTGCCAGCAGCCGGCGGGGATTCCCTGAAGCTTTCTTT
TRBD1	-	TRBV7-3	TRBJ2-3	CASSFDRGHTQYF	TGTGCCAGCAGCTTCGACAGGGGTCATACGCAGTATTTT
TRBD1	-	TRBV7-2	TRBJ1-5	CASSLGQGASNQPQHF	TGTGCCAGCAGCTTGGGACAGGGGGCGAGCAATCAGCCCCAGCATTTT
-	-	TRBV6-1	TRBJ2-7	CASSLADEQYF	TGTGCCAGCAGTCTCGCAGACGAGCAGTACTTC
TRBD2	-	TRBV5-4	TRBJ2-1	CASSPRREANNEQFF	TGTGCCAGCAGCCCTAGGCGGGAGGCGAATAATGAGCAGTTCTTC
TRBD2	few	TRBV7-6	TRBJ2-1	CASSSRASGWGINNEQFF	TGTGCCAGCAGCTCTAGGGCTAGCGGGTGGGGGATAAACAATGAGCAGTTCTTC
-	-	TRBV7-9	TRBJ1-4	CASTGVGNEKLFF	TGTGCCAGCACAGGGGTTGGTAATGAAAAACTGTTTTTT
-	-	TRBV6-5	TRBJ1-5	CASGDRDAEGPQHF	TGTGCCAGCGGAGACCGGGACGCGGAGGGGCCCCAGCATTTT
-	-	TRBV19	TRBJ1-1	CASSIKPAGAGTEAFF	TGTGCCAGTAGTATTAAACCCGCAGGGGCTGGAACTGAAGCTTTCTTT
-	-	TRBV19	TRBJ1-1	CASTRVANTEAFF	TGTGCCAGTACCAGGGTTGCGAACACTGAAGCTTTCTTT
TRBD2	-	TRBV10-1	TRBJ2-3	CASRYPGLVIFADTQYF	TGCGCCAGCAGGTATCCGGGACTAGTGATTTTTGCAGATACGCAGTATTTT